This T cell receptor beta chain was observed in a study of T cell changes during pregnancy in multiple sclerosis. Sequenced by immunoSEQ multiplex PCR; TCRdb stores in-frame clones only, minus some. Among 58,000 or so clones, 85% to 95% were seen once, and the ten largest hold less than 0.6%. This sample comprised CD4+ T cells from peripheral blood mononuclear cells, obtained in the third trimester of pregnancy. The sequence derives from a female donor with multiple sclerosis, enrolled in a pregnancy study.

The CDR3 spells CASSLALPGTEAFF. CDR3 DNA: TGTGCCAGCAGCTTGGCCCTCCCAGGCACTGAAGCTTTCTTT. The genes are TRBV5-4 and TRBJ1-1, with D unresolved. CDR1 and CDR2 (germline): SGHNT, YYREEE (reference sequence). The CDR3 loop spans 14 amino acids. V shed 0 bases and J shed 4 bases, with 10 bases lying between them.